This T cell receptor beta chain was recovered during a study of blood T cell repertoires in COVID-19. Looked up from germline, CDR1 is SGHDN and CDR2 is FVKESK. This CDR3 contains 16 residues. Deletions cut 0 bases from V and 4 bases from J, with 15 bases between. TCRdb's copy holds only in-frame clones and misses some; the assay was immunoSEQ multiplex PCR. Seen here are fewer than 150,000 clones, more than 75% observed once, and the top ten hold under 9.5%. The sequencing input was peripheral blood. The TCR originated in a middle-aged woman with acute or convalescent COVID-19. The chain couples TRBV14 to TRBJ1-2; D might be TRBD1 (5 bases). CDR3 bases: TGTGCCAGCAGCCAAGAAGTAGGGGCCTTGGCCTATGGCTACACCTTC. This translates into CASSQEVGALAYGYTF.